This entry lists 29 T cell receptor beta chains sequenced from one sample in a study of blood T cells in healthy people across ages. It was with a sample-barcoded 5' primer and a J-beta primer mix that a second PCR of about 6 to 12 cycles was run. From the 5' RACE reads, TCRdb called clonotypes with MiXCR, one entry per CDR3 protein. The data contain around 800,000 distinct CDR3 sequences, roughly 26% of them singletons. These data were also reused for a study on T cells of mothers and their children.

Material: blood. The receptors stem from a boy between 10 and 17 years old in good health.

The chain is built from TRBV29-1 and TRBJ2-1, with no clear D. Looked up from germline, CDR1 is SQVTM and CDR2 is ANQGSEA. The CDR3 loop spans 15 amino acids. Trimming removed 2 bases from V and 0 bases from J, with 11 bases in between. CDR3 protein: CSVEWRLSSYNEQFF. DNA for the CDR3: TGCAGCGTTGAATGGCGCCTAAGCTCCTACAATGAGCAGTTCTTC.

The J gene is TRBJ2-5, the V gene TRBV29-1, with TRBD1 as a possible D gene (6 bases). The CDR3 sequence is 13 residues long. Germline CDR1 and CDR2: SQVTM and ANQGSEA. Deletions cut 4 bases from V and 2 bases from J, with 11 bases between. The CDR3 DNA sequence: TGCAGCGTTGGGCGACAGGAACAAGAGACCCAGTACTTC. Residues: CSVGRQEQETQYF.

Concerning this clonotype itself: The junction shows a germline mismatch at one end, possibly a read error. This sequence joins TRBV20-1 and TRBJ2-5; 12 bases fit TRBD2. The germline gives CDR1 DFQATT, CDR2 SNEGSKA (reference sequence). The CDR3 consists of 15 residues. CDR3 sequence: CGAEGLAGVQETQYF. In DNA, the CDR3 is TGCGGTGCAGAGGGACTAGCGGGCGTGCAAGAGACCCAGTACTTC.

V usage is TRBV6-7 and J usage is TRBJ2-2; TRBD1 matches 9 bases. TRBV6-7 is an ORF for which the function is uncertain. The ends lost 4 bases at V and 4 bases at J; junction bases unmatched: 7. This CDR3 is 16 amino acids long. The chain's CDR3 is CASSWGQGSCTGELFF. As DNA, the CDR3 is TGTGCCAGCAGTTGGGGACAGGGTAGCTGCACCGGGGAGCTGTTTTTT.

The chain links TRBV11-2 to TRBJ2-7; D is unclear. V dropped 3 bases and J dropped 3 bases, with 12 bases sitting between them. CDR3 length: 14 residues. Germline loops: CDR1 SGHAT, CDR2 FQNNGV. The CDR3 nucleotides read TGTGCCAGCAGCTTCCTTCAGGAAGGCTACGAGCAGTACTTC. Protein product: CASSFLQEGYEQYF.

The table lists this clonotype with a few counts. This chain connects TRBV4-1 to TRBJ2-5; D might be TRBD2 (6 bases). The CDR3 spans 14 residues. Trimming left V 2 bases short and J 7 bases short, with 14 bases between. CDR1 and CDR2 (germline): MGHRA, YSYEKL. CDR3: CASSQPRRGRTQYF. The DNA of the CDR3 is TGCGCCAGCAGCCAACCGAGACGGGGGAGGACCCAGTACTTC.

The chain is built from TRBV5-1 and TRBJ2-6; D is undetermined. Germline loops: CDR1 SGHRS, CDR2 YFSETQ. V was trimmed by 9 bases and J by 0 bases, leaving 13 bases between them. The CDR3 spans 15 residues. The CDR3: CATRLHYSGANVLTF. Written as DNA, the CDR3 is TGCGCCACCCGACTCCACTACTCTGGGGCCAACGTCCTGACTTTC.

The rearrangement uses TRBV5-1 and TRBJ2-5, with D perhaps TRBD2 (7 bases). TRBJ2-1 matches the DNA end more closely, so the J call is doubtful. This CDR3 is 13 amino acids long. Germline assignment: CDR1 SGHRS and CDR2 YFSETQ. The CDR3 is CAAGAGSYNEQFF. The CDR3 coding sequence is TGCGCCGCGGGGGCCGGATCCTACAATGAGCAGTTCTTC.

V usage is TRBV5-1 and J usage is TRBJ2-2; 10 bases agree with TRBD2. CDR1 is SGHRS, CDR2 YFSETQ, per germline. The CDR3 is 16 amino acids. J gave up 2 bases and V 4 bases, and 5 bases lay outside the gene matches. CDR3 loop: CASSGAGGPNTGELFF. The CDR3 DNA is TGCGCCAGCAGCGGAGCGGGGGGGCCAAACACCGGGGAGCTGTTTTTT.

This clonotype was found a few times. This chain connects TRBV10-3 to TRBJ2-1; TRBD2 aligns across 10 bases. The CDR3 has 16 amino acids. Germline CDR1 and CDR2: ENHRY and SYGVKD. The ends lost 6 bases at V and 1 base at J; junction bases unmatched: 6. The CDR3, as DNA: TGTGCCATCAGCCCTAGCGGGGGCCGGTCCTACAATGAGCAGTTCTTC. Residues: CAISPSGGRSYNEQFF.

The chain is built from TRBV4-3 and TRBJ2-1; D is undetermined. With 2 bases removed from V and 8 bases from J, the gap between germline ends came to 13 bases. From germline, CDR1 is LGHNA and CDR2 YSLEER. This CDR3 comprises 14 residues. The CDR3 DNA sequence: TGCGCCAGCAGCCAAAGTTACCAGCCGCATGAGCAGTTCTTC. Translation: CASSQSYQPHEQFF.

The chain carries TRBV20-1 and TRBJ2-3; TRBD2 matches 9 bases. CDR1 DFQATT and CDR2 SNEGSKA come from the germline V gene (reference sequence). The junction had 7 bases not matched to a gene; V was cut back by 3 bases and J by 0 bases. CDR3 size: 16 residues. This CDR3 is CSASPPGLASTDTQYF. The CDR3 nucleotides are TGCAGTGCTAGCCCCCCGGGACTAGCCAGCACAGATACGCAGTATTTT.

This clonotype occurred a few times. This chain connects TRBV24-1 to TRBJ2-1; 12 positions match TRBD2. The germline V gene has CDR1 KGHDR and CDR2 SFDVKD. Unmatched junction bases numbered 6, after V lost 7 bases and J lost 9 bases. This CDR3 is built from 14 residues. The chain's CDR3 is CATRTSGGSGEQFF. CDR3 nucleotides: TGTGCCACCAGAACTAGCGGGGGGTCCGGTGAGCAGTTCTTC.

The rearrangement uses TRBV12-3 or TRBV12-4 and TRBJ1-5, with D possibly matching TRBD1 (6 bases). The CDR3 extends over 14 amino acids. V shed 5 bases and J shed 4 bases, with 12 bases lying between them. As DNA, the CDR3 is TGTGCCAGCAGTGTGGGACACGGAAATCAGCCCCAGCATTTT. Translating it yields CASSVGHGNQPQHF.

This clonotype occurred a few times. The genes are TRBV2 and TRBJ1-2; TRBD1 might be the D (5 bases). The ends were cut back, 8 bases at V and 3 bases at J, with 19 bases in the middle. The CDR3 consists of 15 residues. CDR1 SNHLY and CDR2 FYNNEI come from the germline V gene. The CDR3 reads CASQLERGGYYGYTF. As DNA, the CDR3 is TGTGCCAGCCAGCTCGAGCGGGGGGGGTACTATGGCTACACCTTC.

In DNA form, the CDR3 reads TGTGCCAGCAGCTATGATGTAGCCGGATGGAACGAGCAGTACTTC. As protein: CASSYDVAGWNEQYF. V gene TRBV7-3 combines with J gene TRBJ2-5; D is uncertain. The J call is uncertain, as TRBJ2-7 better fits the DNA end. Germline V CDR1 and CDR2: SGHTA, FQGTGA. The CDR3 sequence is 15 residues long.

CDR3 in amino acids: CASSPIPAGTGVYNEQFF. The CDR3 DNA follows: TGTGCCAGCAGCCCTATTCCAGCCGGGACAGGGGTCTACAATGAGCAGTTCTTC. The J gene is TRBJ2-1, the V gene TRBV27; 10 bases agree with TRBD1. CDR3 length equals 18 residues. Germline CDR1 reads MNHEY; CDR2 reads SMNVEV (reference sequence). V was clipped by 6 bases and J by 3 bases; unmatched bases: 14.

This clonotype has just a few counts. This rearrangement joins TRBV7-6 to TRBJ1-1; D might be TRBD1 (5 bases). Trimming stripped 4 bases from V and 1 base from J, with 10 bases between. Germline assignment: CDR1 SGHVS and CDR2 FNYEAQ. This CDR3 is 14 amino acids long. The CDR3 DNA is TGTGCCAGCAGCTCTCTCACAGGGAACACTGAAGCTTTCTTT. Protein sequence: CASSSLTGNTEAFF.

The CDR3 DNA reads TGTGCCAGCAGCGAGCGGACAAGCACAGATACGCAGCATTTT. Translated, it gives CASSERTSTDTQHF. J is TRBJ2-3 and V is TRBV13; D may be TRBD1 (5 bases). The J call is uncertain, as TRBJ1-5 better fits the DNA end. There are 14 residues in the CDR3. Germline V gene sequence: CDR1 PRHDT, CDR2 FYEKMQ (reference sequence).

The rearrangement joins TRBV4-1 to TRBJ1-6, with TRBD1 as a possible D gene (6 bases). This CDR3 has 16 residues. Germline assignment: CDR1 MGHRA and CDR2 YSYEKL. Deletions cut 8 bases from V and 9 bases from J, with 23 bases between. The CDR3 reads CASSGGGGAQVSPLHF. DNA of the CDR3: TGCGCCAGCTCCGGGGGTGGGGGGGCGCAGGTTTCACCCCTCCACTTT.

The genes are TRBV4-3 and TRBJ2-1; D unclear. Germline V gene lookup returns CDR1 LGHNA and CDR2 YSLEER. This CDR3 contains 15 residues. V dropped 4 bases and J dropped 8 bases, with 18 bases sitting between them. The CDR3 reads CASSPNLVAMDEQFF. DNA of the CDR3: TGCGCCAGCAGCCCCAATCTGGTCGCTATGGATGAGCAGTTCTTC.

The V call is TRBV11-1, the J call TRBJ2-5; possibly TRBD1 for D (6 bases). From germline, CDR1 is SGHAT and CDR2 FQDESV (reference sequence). V was cut by 3 bases and J by 0 bases, with 26 bases left in between. The CDR3 runs to 20 residues. CDR3 in DNA: TGTGCCAGCAGCTTGGGAAAGATCGGGACATCTAAAGGGGACCAAGAGACCCAGTACTTC. Its protein product is CASSLGKIGTSKGDQETQYF. The entire variable domain, with the rest obtained from reference TRBV11-1 and TRBJ2-5, is as follows: EAEVAQSPRYKITEKSQAVAFWCDPISGHATLYWYRQILGQGPELLVQFQDESVVDDSQLPKDRFSAERLKGVDSTLKIQPAELGDSAMYLCASSLGKIGTSKGDQETQYFGPGTRLLVL.

Notes on this clonotype: A read error may account for a junction end that differs from germline. The chain couples TRBV5-5 to TRBJ2-4, with a possible D match to TRBD1 (7 bases). Germline V gene data show CDR1 as SGHKS and CDR2 as YYEKEE (reference sequence). CDR3 length equals 17 residues. The CDR3 nucleotides are TGTGCCAGCCGCTTGGACGACAGGGAGGCCCCTATAAACATTCAGTACTTC. Translated: CASRLDDREAPINIQYF.

The chain has TRBV9 and TRBJ2-5; 8 bases fit TRBD1. CDR3 length equals 16 residues. V lost 5 bases, J lost 3 bases, and 12 bases stayed unmatched. Germline values: CDR1 SGDLS, CDR2 YYNGEE. CDR3 nucleotides: TGTGCCAGCAGTCGAGCTCCGACAGGGGACGAAGAGACCCAGTACTTC. Its translation is CASSRAPTGDEETQYF.

This clonotype was detected only a few times. This chain joins TRBV12-3 or TRBV12-4 and TRBJ2-2; tentative D call: TRBD1 (6 bases). V was trimmed by 3 bases and J by 6 bases, leaving 17 bases between them. The CDR3 covers 16 residues. This CDR3 reads CASSFEGHPGAGELFF. Written as DNA, the CDR3 is TGTGCCAGCAGTTTCGAGGGACACCCAGGGGCCGGGGAGCTGTTTTTT.

The rearrangement links TRBV20-1 to TRBJ1-4; D is possibly TRBD1 (6 bases). Per the germline V gene, CDR1 is DFQATT and CDR2 is SNEGSKA (reference sequence). Trimming left V 3 bases short and J 4 bases short, with 9 bases between. The CDR3 consists of 13 residues. The CDR3, as DNA: TGCAGTGCTAGTAGGGGGGATAATGAAAAACTGTTTTTT. It encodes CSASRGDNEKLFF.

This clonotype turned up a few times. This chain links TRBV27 with TRBJ1-1; D is unresolved. CDR3 length: 13 amino acids. Germline V gives CDR1 MNHEY, CDR2 SMNVEV (reference sequence). CDR3 protein: CAARPAGITEAFF. The DNA for the CDR3 is TGTGCAGCCCGACCGGCAGGCATCACTGAAGCTTTCTTT.

This clonotype was counted a few times. This rearrangement joins TRBV9 to TRBJ2-5; possibly TRBD2 for D (6 bases). The CDR3 length is 16 residues. With 3 bases removed from V and 2 bases from J, the gap between germline ends came to 17 bases. Germline V gene sequence: CDR1 SGDLS, CDR2 YYNGEE. This chain's CDR3 is CASSGASVDQQETQYF. The CDR3 nucleotides are TGTGCCAGCAGCGGGGCTAGCGTGGACCAACAAGAGACCCAGTACTTC. Together with reference TRBV9 and TRBJ2-5, the CDR3 gives the full variable domain: DSGVTQTPKHLITATGQRVTLRCSPRSGDLSVYWYQQSLDQGLQFLIQYYNGEERAKGNILERFSAQQFPDLHSELNLSSLELGDSALYFCASSGASVDQQETQYFGPGTRLLVL.

On this clonotype itself: At one end the junction does not follow the germline gene, possibly because of a read error. CDR3 DNA: TGCAGCCTTGAAACTAGCGTGGGGAGCTCCTACAATGAGCAGTTCTTC. Translated, it gives CSLETSVGSSYNEQFF. This rearrangement joins TRBV29-1 to TRBJ2-1; 7 bases map to TRBD2. The CDR3 has 16 residues. Germline loops: CDR1 SQVTM, CDR2 ANQGSEA.